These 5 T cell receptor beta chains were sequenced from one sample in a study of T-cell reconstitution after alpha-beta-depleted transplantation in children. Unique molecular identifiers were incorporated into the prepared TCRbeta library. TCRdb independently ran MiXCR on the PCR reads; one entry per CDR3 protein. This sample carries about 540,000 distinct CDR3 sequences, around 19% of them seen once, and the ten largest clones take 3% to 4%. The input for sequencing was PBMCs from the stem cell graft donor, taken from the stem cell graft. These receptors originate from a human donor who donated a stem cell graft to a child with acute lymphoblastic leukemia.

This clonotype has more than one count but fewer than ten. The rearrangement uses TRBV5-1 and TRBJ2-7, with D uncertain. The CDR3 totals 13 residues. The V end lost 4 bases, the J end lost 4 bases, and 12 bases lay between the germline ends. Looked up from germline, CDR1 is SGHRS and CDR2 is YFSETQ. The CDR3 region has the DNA TGCGCCAGCAGCCCCGTTCCCTCGTACGAGCAGTACTTC. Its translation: CASSPVPSYEQYF.

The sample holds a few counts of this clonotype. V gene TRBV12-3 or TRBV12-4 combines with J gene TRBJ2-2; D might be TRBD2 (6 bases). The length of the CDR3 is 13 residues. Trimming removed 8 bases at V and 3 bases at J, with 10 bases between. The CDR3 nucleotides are TGTGCCAGCCATAGCGGATACACCGGGGAGCTGTTTTTT. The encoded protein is CASHSGYTGELFF.

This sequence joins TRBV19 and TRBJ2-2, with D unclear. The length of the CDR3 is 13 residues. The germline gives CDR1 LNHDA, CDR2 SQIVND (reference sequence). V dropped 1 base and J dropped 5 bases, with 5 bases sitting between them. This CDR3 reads CASSIVGTGELFF. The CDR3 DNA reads TGTGCCAGTAGTATAGTGGGGACCGGGGAGCTGTTTTTT. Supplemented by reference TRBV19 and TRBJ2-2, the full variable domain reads DGGITQSPKYLFRKEGQNVTLSCEQNLNHDAMYWYRQDPGQGLRLIYYSQIVNDFQKGDIAEGYSVSREKKESFPLTVTSAQKNPTAFYLCASSIVGTGELFFGEGSRLTVL.

The CDR3 is CASILGLGTTYNEQFF. The CDR3 nucleotides are TGTGCCAGCATCCTAGGGTTAGGGACCACCTACAATGAGCAGTTCTTC. V is TRBV7-2 and J is TRBJ2-1, with D perhaps being TRBD1 or TRBD2 (5 bases each). The CDR3 contains 16 residues. V lost 7 bases to trimming and J lost 2 bases, with 18 bases between them. From germline, CDR1 is SGHTA and CDR2 FQGNSA. Looking up the rest from reference TRBV7-2 and TRBJ2-1 gives the full variable domain: GAGVSQSPSNKVTEKGKDVELRCDPISGHTALYWYRQSLGQGLEFLIYFQGNSAPDKSGLPSDRFSAERTGGSVSTLTIQRTQQEDSAVYLCASILGLGTTYNEQFFGPGTRLTVL.

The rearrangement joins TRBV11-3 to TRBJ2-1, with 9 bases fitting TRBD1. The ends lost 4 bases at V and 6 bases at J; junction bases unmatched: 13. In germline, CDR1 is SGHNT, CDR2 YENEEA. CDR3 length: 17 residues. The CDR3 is CASSWTQGQGLTNEQFF. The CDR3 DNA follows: TGTGCCAGCAGCTGGACCCAGGGACAGGGTTTAACCAATGAGCAGTTCTTC.